This TCR beta chain was documented in a study of response to subunit inactivated influenza vaccine (dated by TCRdb to the late 2010s). At the level of the whole study: Deep quantitative profiling of the T cell receptor repertoire was used in the study to follow responses to a trivalent subunit inactivated influenza vaccine.

Results the study describes overall, beyond this receptor: The authors proposed that each seasonal influenza vaccination may bring in only a limited number of new T cells.

This clonotype came up a few times. Its cognate antigen has yet to be identified. Within one base of it there is no much larger clone, and no base qualities were kept. The CDR3 holds 13 amino acids from the cysteine to the phenylalanine. The retained sequence is limited to the CDR3, 39 bases, with the frame set at the first base. From a lookup of the germline V gene, CDR1 and CDR2 are SGHRS and YFSETQ. Trimming accounts for 4 bases at V and 9 bases at J, while the number of junction bases matched to no gene is 8. The library came from RT-PCR. The sequencing machine was an Illumina HiSeq 2500. The raw public data were reprocessed by TCRdb itself: fastp quality trimming at Q25, MiXCR clonotype calling, in-frame beta chains only. Rows are unified per CDR3 protein, each entry keeping the most common DNA and genes. Recorded for this sample are approximately 300,000 distinct CDR3 sequences; around 20% of them occurred a single time. Under 13% of the sample is in the top ten clones.

This sequence was found in a man between 50 and 69 years old who received an inactivated influenza vaccine. Donor details come from another sample of the same person, matched by shared clones. Recombination connected TRBV5-1 to TRBJ1-2; 8 bases in the middle match TRBD1. Material: PBMCs from blood, obtained approximately 22 months after vaccination. CDR3 loop: CASSTGQGESYTF. The DNA is as follows: TGCGCCAGCAGCACAGGACAGGGCGAGAGCTACACCTTC.